This TCR beta chain was recovered during a study of regulatory T cells in long-lasting Graves disease. Time point in this sample: newly diagnosed GD, antithyroid drugs for less than 3 months. Following extraction of RNA from PBMCs, that RNA was used to make the TCR library. This clonotype has a count of ten or more. Investigators prepared the TCR beta libraries by applying iRepertoire HTBI primers and Arm-PCR of CDR3 regions. TCRdb passed the multiplex PCR reads through MiXCR, listing each CDR3 protein once. The top ten clones hold around 11% of a sample with almost 450,000 distinct CDR3 sequences, 16% of them seen once. The same data also contributed to another study, on T cells in Graves' hyperthyroidism and ophthalmopathy.

The receptor was derived from a woman under 40 with Graves disease. The sequencing used peripheral blood mononuclear cells (PBMCs), collected at new diagnosis, from a patient treated with antithyroid drugs.

The CDR3 is CASSPGTVQETQYF. CDR3 DNA: TGTGCCAGCTCACCCGGGACAGTTCAAGAGACCCAGTACTTC. The chain combines TRBV18 with TRBJ2-5; TRBD1 matches at 7 bases. CDR1 is KGHSH, CDR2 LQKENI, per germline. The CDR3 runs to 14 residues. The J segment lost 2 bases and the V segment lost 3 bases, leaving 3 bases of the junction unmatched.